Listed below are T cell receptor beta chains from one sample, sequenced in a study of T-cell memory formation after mild COVID-19. TCRdb independently ran MiXCR on the 5' RACE reads; one entry per CDR3 protein. The sample lists roughly 580,000 distinct CDR3 sequences; roughly 18% were seen once. The specimen sequenced was PBMCs or a T cell subset sorted from them (not recorded which). Receptors were obtained from an adult woman who had mild COVID-19 (a few samples of this study predate the infection). Cell type and time point are not known. The conserved cysteine and the conserved F or W are not part of the CDR3 here.

v_call: TRBV9
cdr3_aa: ASSPEDRAGELF

v_call: TRBV6-6
cdr3_aa: ASSVDREGTEAF

v_call: TRBV7-3
cdr3_aa: ASSSGQGGDEQF

v_call: TRBV4-2
cdr3_aa: ASSAISGRGTGELF

v_call: TRBV20-1
cdr3_aa: SAREWEGLAYNEQF

v_call: TRBV27
cdr3_aa: ASSFLPGGAGYGYT

v_call: TRBV3-1
cdr3_aa: ASSQGTLIDSPLH

v_call: TRBV12-3/TRBV12-4
cdr3_aa: ASSLRGLNTEAF

v_call: TRBV24-1
cdr3_aa: ATTSAEGATGELF

v_call: TRBV29-1
cdr3_aa: SDLDRGSFYGYT

v_call: TRBV12-3/TRBV12-4
cdr3_aa: ASSSGVGYNEQF

v_call: TRBV11-3
cdr3_aa: ASSPIPGQGVDEQY

v_call: TRBV2
cdr3_aa: ASNPGGQGPGELF

v_call: TRBV6-1
cdr3_aa: ASNGILTNTIY

v_call: TRBV7-9
cdr3_aa: ASSLFGTGNYGYT

v_call: TRBV4-2
cdr3_aa: ASSPSPQGANSGANVLT

v_call: TRBV12-3/TRBV12-4
cdr3_aa: ASSPRGGANTEAF

v_call: TRBV27
cdr3_aa: ASSLWGGFTDTQY

v_call: TRBV7-3
cdr3_aa: ASSFNPDRVETQY

v_call: TRBV6-6
cdr3_aa: ASSYTTYNEQF

v_call: TRBV19
cdr3_aa: ASSISVNTEAF